A single T cell receptor (beta chain) is shown here with its context. What it binds is unknown. This entry belongs to a study of cytomegalovirus exposure and HLA in healthy donors. Study-wide points: An apparent linkage of common viral pathogens to several of the most significant clusters emerged in a later analysis.

This PCR relied on a set of 60 Vbeta primers and 13 Jbeta primers. Measured with immunoSEQ multiplex PCR; TCRdb has only the in-frame clones, and not every one. Of some 80,000 clones listed, 60% to 85% were seen once; the top ten hold approximately 1.5%. The clonotype originates from a man aged 35 to 55 in good health and CMV-seronegative. Material for sequencing was PBMCs.

The CDR3 reads CASSKLLGQVVSGANVLTF. CDR3 DNA sequence: TGTGCCAGCAGCAAATTGTTGGGACAGGTCGTCTCTGGGGCCAACGTCCTGACTTTC. V usage is TRBV21-1 and J usage is TRBJ2-6; the D segment call TRBD1 is taken from the table without a DNA check. TRBV21-1 is an annotated pseudogene. This CDR3 is built from 19 residues.